This T cell receptor beta chain was profiled in a study of T cells in Graves' hyperthyroidism and ophthalmopathy. Notes on the study in general: Most thyroid clonotypes with frequency above 0.001 were detected in blood.

With 2 bases clipped from V and 3 bases from J, the junction kept 8 bases outside the gene matches. The germline CDR1 and CDR2 sequences are SGDLS and YYNGEE. The CDR3 is 16 residues long. The CDR3 regions of TCR beta were amplified from RNA transcripts. HTBI primers were employed in a first-round RT-PCR of the TCR CDR3. In TCRdb, the multiplex PCR reads were re-called with MiXCR into one record per CDR3 protein. The table has around 690,000 distinct CDR3 sequences, 15% to 20% seen once. Stable disease denoted Graves' hyperthyroidism without ophthalmopathy progression within 18 months. Reasons for excluding patients were uncontrolled infection, other autoimmune disease, pregnancy or lactation. Of note for this clonotype: What it binds is not known.

This receptor was taken from a man aged 50 to 60 with Graves' hyperthyroidism. The chain recombines TRBV9 with TRBJ2-1; TRBD1 matches 7 bases. Material for sequencing was blood. In DNA form, the CDR3 reads TGTGCCAGCAGCGTCCTTGGGACAGAACTCTACAATGAGCAGTTCTTC. It translates to CASSVLGTELYNEQFF.